The 4 T cell receptor beta chains reported below all come from one sample, sequenced in a study of tumor-infiltrating lymphocytes in localized non-small cell lung cancer. Libraries were prepared by immunoSEQ multiplex PCR; TCRdb keeps only in-frame clonotypes and omits some of them. The table includes about 14,000 clones, about 70% detected once. The specimen was lung tumor tissue. These receptor sequences come from a human donor with non-small cell lung cancer.

The chain has TRBV5-6 and TRBJ1-5; D is perhaps TRBD1 (5 bases). The CDR3 is 16 amino acids. CDR1 is SGHDT and CDR2 is YYEEEE in the germline V gene. The V end was cut by 1 base, the J end by 6 bases, with 17 bases between. CDR3 bases: TGTGCCAGCAGCTTGTTCGTGGGGGGGGGTCGTCAGCCCCAGCATTTT. Translated, it gives CASSLFVGGGRQPQHF. Combining the CDR3 with reference TRBV5-6 and TRBJ1-5 gives the whole variable domain DAGVTQSPTHLIKTRGQQVTLRCSPKSGHDTVSWYQQALGQGPQFIFQYYEEEERQRGNFPDRFSGHQFPNYSSELNVNALLLGDSALYLCASSLFVGGGRQPQHFGDGTRLSIL.

The chain carries TRBV18 and TRBJ1-3; possibly TRBD1 for D (6 bases). The V end was cut by 4 bases, the J end by 3 bases, with 13 bases between. Germline loops: CDR1 KGHSH, CDR2 LQKENI. This CDR3 is 15 amino acids long. The CDR3 spells CASSRRQDRGNTIYF. The CDR3 DNA follows: TGTGCCAGCTCACGGAGACAGGATCGTGGAAACACCATATATTTT. The full variable domain, its missing parts supplied by reference TRBV18 and TRBJ1-3, is NAGVMQNPRHLVRRRGQEARLRCSPMKGHSHVYWYRQLPEEGLKFMVYLQKENIIDESGMPKERFSAEFPKEGPSILRIQQVVRGDSAAYFCASSRRQDRGNTIYFGEGSWLTVV.

The chain carries TRBV11-3 and TRBJ2-7, with 16 bases matching TRBD2. The V segment lost 10 bases and the J segment 6 bases; nucleotides outside the gene matches: 15. This CDR3 has 17 residues. Per the germline V gene, CDR1 is SGHNT and CDR2 is YENEEA. The DNA for the CDR3 is TGTGCCAACCACGGGACTAGCGGGAGGGCCTCTCTATCCGAGCAGTACTTC. This codes for CANHGTSGRASLSEQYF.

The V call is TRBV6-1, the J call TRBJ2-4, with D hard to call. With 9 bases removed from V and 1 base from J, the gap between germline ends came to 13 bases. The CDR3 is 14 amino acids. CDR1 is MNHNS, CDR2 SASEGT, per germline. CDR3 sequence reads: CARRPIWAKNIQYF. The CDR3 nucleotides read TGTGCCAGACGGCCGATTTGGGCCAAAAACATTCAGTACTTC.